The source of this T cell receptor beta chain is a study of cytomegalovirus exposure and HLA in healthy donors. Vbeta (60) and Jbeta (13) primers were used in the PCR. Sequenced by immunoSEQ multiplex PCR; TCRdb stores in-frame clones only, minus some. Found here are roughly 130,000 clones, 55% to 75% of them singletons; the top ten hold approximately 2.9%. CDR1 MNHNS and CDR2 SASEGT come from the germline V gene. This CDR3 spans 14 amino acids. The V end was cut by 1 base, the J end by 9 bases, with 13 bases between. Whether this donor was CMV seropositive was not recorded. Sequencing used PBMCs. V usage is TRBV6-1 and J usage is TRBJ1-5, with D perhaps matching TRBD1 (6 bases). The clonotype comes from a human donor in good health. The CDR3 DNA is TGTGCCAGCAGTGAAGGAGGGGGTACAAGGCCCCAGCATTTT. It codes for CASSEGGGTRPQHF.